The present T cell receptor beta chain was sequenced within a study of blood T cell repertoires in COVID-19. Study as a whole: Acute-phase and convalescent COVID-19 samples originated in the United States, Italy and Spain. Sources were T cells, B-cell-depleted T cells, or PBMCs; the material itself was cDNA or gDNA.

In the source study's methods: Reference gene primer amplification gave estimated nucleated cell counts. Here immunoSEQ multiplex PCR was the method, and the copy in TCRdb shows in-frame clones only, minus some. Clonal size and the V and J genes are those of that table, whereas D and trimming came from the DNA. The sample lists about 400,000 clones; roughly 91% were seen once. CDR1 and CDR2 from the germline V gene are SGHDN and FVKESK. V lost 3 bases, J lost 11 bases, and 13 bases lay in between. The CDR3 sequence is 12 residues long. The V call is TRBV14, the J call TRBJ1-1; maybe TRBD1 (5 bases). The sequence derives from a woman aged 25 to 39 with acute or convalescent COVID-19. The specimen sequenced was peripheral blood. CDR3 nucleotide sequence: TGTGCCAGCAGCCACCAGGGTTCTGGGGCTTTCTTT. This sequence encodes CASSHQGSGAFF.